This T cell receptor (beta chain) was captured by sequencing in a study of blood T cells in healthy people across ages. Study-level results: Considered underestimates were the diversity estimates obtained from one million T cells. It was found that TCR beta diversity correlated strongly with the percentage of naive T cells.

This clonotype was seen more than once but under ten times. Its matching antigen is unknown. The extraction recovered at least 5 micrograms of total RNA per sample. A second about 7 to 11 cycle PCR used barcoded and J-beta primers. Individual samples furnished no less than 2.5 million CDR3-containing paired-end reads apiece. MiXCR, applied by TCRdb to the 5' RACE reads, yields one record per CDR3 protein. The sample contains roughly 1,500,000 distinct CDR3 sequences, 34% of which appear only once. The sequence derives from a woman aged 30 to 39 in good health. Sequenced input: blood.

This CDR3 is CASSELVPAKNIQYF. In nucleotides, the CDR3 is TGTGCCAGCAGTGAACTTGTTCCAGCCAAAAACATTCAGTACTTC. The chain couples TRBV2 to TRBJ2-4; D uncertain. The CDR3 extends over 15 amino acids. The ends were cut back, 2 bases at V and 0 bases at J, with 8 bases in the middle. CDR1 and CDR2 (germline): SNHLY, FYNNEI. The variable domain in full, with the rest retrieved from reference TRBV2 and TRBJ2-4, is EPEVTQTPSHQVTQMGQEVILRCVPISNHLYFYWYRQILGQKVEFLVSFYNNEISEKSEIFDDQFSVERPDGSNFTLKIRSTKLEDSAMYFCASSELVPAKNIQYFGAGTRLSVL.